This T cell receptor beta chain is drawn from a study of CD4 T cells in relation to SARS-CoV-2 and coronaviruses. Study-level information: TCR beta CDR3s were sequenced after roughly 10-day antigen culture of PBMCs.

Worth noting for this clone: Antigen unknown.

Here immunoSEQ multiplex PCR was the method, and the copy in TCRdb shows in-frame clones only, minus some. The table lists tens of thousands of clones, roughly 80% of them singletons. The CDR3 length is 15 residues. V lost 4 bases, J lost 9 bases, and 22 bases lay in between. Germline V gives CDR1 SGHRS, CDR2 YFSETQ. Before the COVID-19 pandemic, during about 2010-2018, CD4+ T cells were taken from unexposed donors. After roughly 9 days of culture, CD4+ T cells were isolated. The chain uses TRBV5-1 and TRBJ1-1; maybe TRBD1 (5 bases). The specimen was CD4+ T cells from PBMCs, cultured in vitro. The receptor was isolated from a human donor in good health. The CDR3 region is CASSPGGLNGFKAFF. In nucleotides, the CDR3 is TGCGCCAGCAGCCCCGGGGGGTTAAATGGATTTAAAGCTTTCTTT.